This is a list of T cell receptor beta chains from one sample in a study of beta chain features in type 1 diabetes. TCRdb keeps only in-frame clones here, not all; method: immunoSEQ multiplex PCR. The table has around 340,000 clones, approximately 8.2% seen once. The sequencing input was central memory CD4+ T cells from blood. Source of these receptors: a young woman in good health. Both conserved end residues are part of each CDR3.

TRBV14	TRBJ2-1	CASSQLADYNEQFF
TRBV28	TRBJ1-5	CASSLSVRGTQPQHF
TRBV7-7	TRBJ2-5	CASSYEGGVETQYF
TRBV5-6	TRBJ1-2	CASSLTGEVPYGYTF
TRBV7-9	TRBJ1-5	CASSSGQGVNSNQPQHF
TRBV7-2	TRBJ2-1	CASSRPGLAGVYQFF
TRBV6-5	TRBJ2-2	CASSKPGQNTGELFF
TRBV6-1	TRBJ2-7	CASSRSIHEQYF
TRBV4-2	TRBJ1-1	CASSQGQGETEAFF
TRBV28	TRBJ1-5	CASRSGTGYFQPQHF
TRBV7-9	TRBJ2-3	CASSLGLAGGRTDTQYF
TRBV5-1	TRBJ2-5	CASSIARGGAETQYF
TRBV11-2	TRBJ2-1	CASSGGRAYYNEQFF
TRBV19	TRBJ2-4	CASSNPDIQYF
TRBV29-1	TRBJ1-3	CSVGAGNTIYF
TRBV10-2	TRBJ1-1	CASSERQTKGNTEAFF
TRBV7-2	TRBJ1-1	CASSSNQWAFF
TRBV7-9	TRBJ2-2	CASSWGLDSGELFF
TRBV7-2	TRBJ2-1	CASSLARLQLLDNEQFF
TRBV10-3	TRBJ2-1	CAISDLRANEQFF
TRBV15	TRBJ2-1	CATRRLAGGSMYNEQFF
TRBV7-2	TRBJ2-5	CASSLVWDPGETQYF
TRBV20-1	TRBJ2-7	CSAGRAYEQYF
TRBV6-5	TRBJ2-3	CASSRWSTDTQYF
TRBV28	TRBJ1-4	CASRNNQQGSYEKLFF
TRBV7-2	TRBJ1-2	CASSFTMRGSYTF
TRBV4-3	TRBJ2-1	CASSQGSGRVNNEQFF
TRBV14	TRBJ2-7	CASSQGQGVVAEQYF
TRBV12-5	TRBJ2-1	CASGQGNEQFF
TRBV4-2	TRBJ2-1	CASSQEATEGYNEQFF
TRBV19	TRBJ2-3	CASSIMAGGDTQYF
TRBV7-2	TRBJ2-3	CASSGRLSDTQYF
TRBV15	TRBJ2-5	CATSRDLLAGETQYF
TRBV20-1	TRBJ2-7	CSARVRYEQYF
TRBV7-2	TRBJ2-1	CASSSGPAGNEQFF
TRBV6-6	TRBJ2-1	CASTGTGNSYNEQFF
TRBV4-1	TRBJ2-1	CASSQDPALAGGRGYNEQFF
TRBV6-5	TRBJ2-1	CASSLGLYTAHEQFF
TRBV4-3	TRBJ1-3	CASSQQTGGLSGNTIYF
TRBV9	TRBJ1-2	CASSVGQGNYGYTF
TRBV23-1	TRBJ2-7	CASSHPPERAYEQYF
TRBV7-9	TRBJ2-3	CASSLHVGATDTQYF
TRBV9	TRBJ2-7	CASSVAPSGSYEQYF
TRBV7-2	TRBJ2-5	CASSRRTSGEETQYF
TRBV28	TRBJ2-1	CASSSPLGLAGGPGEQFF
TRBV18	TRBJ1-2	CASSPTTEVYGYTF
TRBV4-3	TRBJ2-1	CASSQTSRDEQFF
TRBV7-2	TRBJ1-1	CASSKQGSDTEAFF
TRBV7-8	TRBJ1-1	CASSLDGSRTEAFF
TRBV10-3	TRBJ2-7	CAITVDTSYEQYF
TRBV11-2	TRBJ2-5	CASSLDQETQYF
TRBV27	TRBJ1-1	CASSLSGRGLIGAFF
TRBV6-5	TRBJ2-5	CASSYEKIGQETQYF
TRBV15	TRBJ2-7	CATSRARIGYEQYF
TRBV5-4	TRBJ1-2	CASSPRSGQGRPYGYTF